This T cell receptor beta chain is drawn from a study of blood T cell repertoires in COVID-19. Study-level information: Acute and convalescent COVID-19 specimens originated in the United States, Italy and Spain. Sources were T cells, B-cell-depleted T cells, or PBMCs; the material itself was cDNA or gDNA.

This CDR3 has 12 amino acids. Between the trimmed V and J ends, which lost 6 bases and 0 bases, there was a span of 3 bases. Germline loops: CDR1 SGHVS, CDR2 FQNEAQ. In the original processing: Amplification with reference gene primers provided the estimates of nucleated cell counts. Profiling relied on immunoSEQ multiplex PCR, and the TCRdb table lists in-frame clones only, not all of them. The V and J calls and clone size come from that table; D and trimming were worked out from the DNA. The repertoire holds more than 150,000 clones, with about 86% as singletons. This receptor was identified in a man in his fifties with active or convalescent COVID-19. Source material: peripheral blood. The chain has TRBV7-8 and TRBJ2-1; D ambiguous. The CDR3 spells CASSNSYNEQFF. DNA for the CDR3: TGTGCCAGCAGTAACTCCTACAATGAGCAGTTCTTC.